This TCR beta chain was sequenced for a study of T cells in women clearing cervical HPV infection. The wider study: Controls gave blood once infection was undetectable; cases at lesion identification.

Germline assignment: CDR1 SGHRS and CDR2 YFSETQ. The CDR3 covers 13 residues. After removal of 4 bases from V and 8 bases from J, the junction contained 5 bases not matched to a gene. Turning to this clone: Its specificity is not known. The read halts 3 residues ahead of the CDR3 end, with the missing end drawn from the germline J gene.

Points from the study as a whole: CIN3+ cases had significantly higher TCR repertoire richness than controls, but evenness did not differ.

The table came from immunoSEQ multiplex PCR; TCRdb's copy has only in-frame clones and leaves some out. In all, the sample yields some 33,000 clones. The sequenced sample consisted of blood buffy coat. The sequence was collected from a woman between 18 and 70 years old with a cervical HPV16 infection that either progressed to CIN3+ or cleared (not recorded which). The chain carries TRBV5-1 and TRBJ2-1, with TRBD2 matching 8 bases. The CDR3 region is CASSHGGGYEQFF. The CDR3 DNA, read in part, is TGCGCCAGCAGCCACGGGGGGGGCTATGAG.